This entry is about one T cell receptor beta chain. These data are taken from a study of blood T cell repertoires in COVID-19. Study at large: Collection of acute and convalescent COVID-19 samples took place in the United States, Italy and Spain. Sources were T cells, B-cell-depleted T cells, or PBMCs; the material itself was cDNA or gDNA.

Per the authors' pipeline: Amplification of reference gene primers provided the estimated nucleated cell counts. Profiled with immunoSEQ multiplex PCR; TCRdb holds only in-frame clones, not every one. The DNA gave D and trimming, while V, J and clone size come from that table. The sample includes around 95,000 clones, approximately 81% of them seen just once. Trimming left V 4 bases short and J 0 bases short, with 14 bases between. Germline V gene data show CDR1 as SGDLS and CDR2 as YYNGEE. The CDR3 runs to 16 residues. This sequence originates from a human donor in a cohort sampled during active COVID-19. The sequenced sample consisted of peripheral blood. The chain uses TRBV9 and TRBJ2-1, with D uncertain. CDR3 region: CASSTDLIGSYNEQFF. The CDR3 coding sequence is TGTGCCAGCAGCACCGATTTAATCGGCTCCTACAATGAGCAGTTCTTC.